A single TCR beta chain is shown here with its context. The antigen is undetermined. A much larger clone sits a single nucleotide away, making a read error possible. This entry comes from a study of metastatic and nonmetastatic thyroid tumors. The overall study: Patients with malignant and benign thyroid disease provided blood and tumor or nodule tissue, whose repertoires were compared.

Original processing methods: The distant-metastasis classifier for papillary thyroid cancer was built from CDR3 differences across clinicopathological groups. TCRdb reanalyzed the PCR reads with MiXCR. Clone size and V and J calls follow TCRdb, not the original study. Among approximately 82,000 clones, approximately 13% were seen once, and the ten largest hold more than 7%. Per germline, CDR1 LNHDA and CDR2 SQIVND (reference sequence). The CDR3 extends over 14 amino acids. Every patient underwent thyroid surgery untreated. Study-wide results and limits: When malignant thyroid tumors were compared with benign nodules, TCR beta diversity was reportedly significantly higher in the malignant tumors. This held in both blood and tumor samples.

This TCR was sampled from a female donor with papillary thyroid cancer or a benign thyroid nodule (not recorded which). Some clones in this sample may be carry-over from other donors' samples. Specimen: tumor tissue. The chain combines TRBV19 with TRBJ1-5, with D perhaps TRBD1 (5 bases). CDR3 sequence: CASSIQGTNQPKHF. The DNA of the CDR3 is TGTGCCAGTAGTATACAGGGTACCAATCAGCCCAAGCATTTT.